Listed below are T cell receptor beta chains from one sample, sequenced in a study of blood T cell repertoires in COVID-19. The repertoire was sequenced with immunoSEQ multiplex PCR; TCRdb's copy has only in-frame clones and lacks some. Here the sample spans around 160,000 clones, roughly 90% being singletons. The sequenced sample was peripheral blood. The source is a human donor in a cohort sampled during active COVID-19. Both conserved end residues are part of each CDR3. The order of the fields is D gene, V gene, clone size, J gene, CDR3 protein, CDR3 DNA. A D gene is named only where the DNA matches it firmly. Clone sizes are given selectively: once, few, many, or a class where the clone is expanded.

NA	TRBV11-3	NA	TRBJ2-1	CASSLARYNEQFF	TGTGCCAGCAGCTTAGCCCGGTACAATGAGCAGTTCTTC
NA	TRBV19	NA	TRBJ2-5	CASSIAGETQYF	TGTGCCAGTAGTATAGCAGGGGAGACCCAGTACTTC
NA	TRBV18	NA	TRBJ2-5	CASSPRGTETQYF	TGTGCCAGCTCACCACGGGGGACTGAGACCCAGTACTTC
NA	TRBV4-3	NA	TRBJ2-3	CASSQDDGGSTDTQYF	TGCGCCAGCAGCCAAGATGACGGAGGGAGCACAGATACGCAGTATTTT
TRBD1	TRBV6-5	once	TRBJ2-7	CASSYSWDRPSYEQYF	TGTGCCAGCAGTTACTCTTGGGACAGGCCGTCCTACGAGCAGTACTTC
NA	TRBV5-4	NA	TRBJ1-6	CASSPTRYNSPLHF	TGTGCCAGCAGCCCGACCAGGTATAATTCACCCCTCCACTTT
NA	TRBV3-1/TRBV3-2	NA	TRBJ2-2	CASSRQENTGELFF	TGTGCCAGCAGCCGGCAGGAGAACACCGGGGAGCTGTTTTTT
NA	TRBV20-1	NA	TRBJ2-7	CSPWDTYEQYF	TGCAGCCCATGGGACACCTACGAGCAGTACTTC
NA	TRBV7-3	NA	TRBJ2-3	CASSLRGGSTDTQYF	TGTGCCAGCAGCTTAAGGGGGGGCAGCACAGATACGCAGTATTTT
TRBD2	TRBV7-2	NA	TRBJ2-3	CASSLRGLAATDTQYF	TGTGCCAGCAGCTTACGGGGACTAGCGGCCACAGATACGCAGTATTTT
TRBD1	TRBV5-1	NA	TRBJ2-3	CASSFRVTGTVADTQYF	TGCGCCAGCAGCTTCCGCGTGACCGGGACAGTCGCAGATACGCAGTATTTT
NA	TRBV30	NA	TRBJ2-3	CAWSLGAGGTDTQYF	TGTGCCTGGAGTTTGGGGGCTGGGGGCACAGATACGCAGTATTTT
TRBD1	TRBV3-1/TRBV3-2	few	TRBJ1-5	CASSQTGARNQPQHF	TGTGCCAGCAGCCAAACAGGGGCCCGTAATCAGCCCCAGCATTTT
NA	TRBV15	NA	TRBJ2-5	CATSPRLEFQETQYF	TGTGCCACCAGCCCCCGCCTCGAGTTTCAAGAGACCCAGTACTTC
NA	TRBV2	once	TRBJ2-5	CASSSAMQETQYF	TGTGCCAGCAGTTCAGCGATGCAAGAGACCCAGTACTTC
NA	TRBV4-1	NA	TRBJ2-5	CASSRGTDQETQYF	TGCGCCAGCAGTCGGGGGACGGATCAAGAGACCCAGTACTTC
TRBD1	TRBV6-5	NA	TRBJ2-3	CASSPGTVRTDTQYF	TGTGCCAGCAGCCCCGGGACAGTACGCACAGATACGCAGTATTTT
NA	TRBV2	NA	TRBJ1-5	CASSELYSNQPQHF	TGTGCCAGCAGTGAATTGTATAGCAATCAGCCCCAGCATTTT
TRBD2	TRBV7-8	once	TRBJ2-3	CASSLGAGGPDTQYF	TGTGCCAGCAGCTTAGGGGCGGGAGGGCCGGATACGCAGTATTTT
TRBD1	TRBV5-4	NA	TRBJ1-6	CASSLEQGGYNSPLHF	TGTGCCAGCAGCTTGGAACAGGGGGGTTATAATTCACCCCTCCACTTT
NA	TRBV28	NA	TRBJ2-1	CASSGSGGSSYNEQFF	TGTGCCAGCAGCGGGTCCGGGGGAAGCTCCTACAATGAGCAGTTCTTC
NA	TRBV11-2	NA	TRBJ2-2	CASSFTQARELFF	TGTGCCAGCAGCTTCACCCAGGCCAGGGAGCTGTTTTTT
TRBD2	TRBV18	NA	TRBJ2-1	CASSPTSAKRDNEQFF	TGTGCCAGCTCACCGACTAGCGCAAAACGGGACAATGAGCAGTTCTTC
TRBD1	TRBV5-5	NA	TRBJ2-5	CASSPRGPGETQYF	TGTGCCAGCAGTCCGAGGGGGCCGGGCGAGACCCAGTACTTC
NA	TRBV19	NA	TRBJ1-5	CASSIMEGNQPQHF	TGTGCCAGTAGTATAATGGAGGGGAATCAGCCCCAGCATTTT
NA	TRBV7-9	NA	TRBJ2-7	CASSLAEGMGAYEQYF	TGTGCCAGCAGCTTAGCGGAGGGAATGGGGGCCTACGAGCAGTACTTC
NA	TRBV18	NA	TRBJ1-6	CASSPAGPYNSPLHF	TGTGCCAGCTCACCTGCTGGGCCCTATAATTCACCCCTCCACTTT
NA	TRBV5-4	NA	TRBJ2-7	CASSLARGIQREQYF	TGTGCCAGTAGCTTGGCGAGGGGGATCCAGAGGGAGCAGTACTTC
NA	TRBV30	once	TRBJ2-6	CAWGSGANVLTF	TGTGCCTGGGGCTCGGGAGCCAACGTCCTGACTTTC
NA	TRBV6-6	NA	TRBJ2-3	CASLSGRNTDTQYF	TGTGCCAGCCTATCGGGGAGGAACACAGATACGCAGTATTTT
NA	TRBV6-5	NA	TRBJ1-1	CASTPFLRGEAFF	TGTGCCAGCACCCCGTTTTTGCGGGGTGAAGCTTTCTTT
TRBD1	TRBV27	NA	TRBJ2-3	CASSLGQGARNTQYF	TGTGCCAGCAGTCTCGGACAGGGGGCACGTAATACGCAGTATTTT
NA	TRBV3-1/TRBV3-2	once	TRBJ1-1	CASSHTGQPEAFF	TGTGCCAGCAGCCATACAGGACAGCCTGAAGCTTTCTTT
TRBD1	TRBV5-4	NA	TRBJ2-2	CASSLQGMGTGELFF	TGTGCCAGCAGCTTACAGGGGATGGGCACCGGGGAGCTGTTTTTT
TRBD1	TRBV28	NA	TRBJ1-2	CASTVPGQGNYGYTF	TGTGCCAGCACCGTCCCGGGACAGGGTAACTATGGCTACACCTTC
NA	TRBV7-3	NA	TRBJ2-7	CASSPWGGNSYEQYF	TGTGCCAGCAGCCCGTGGGGCGGGAACTCCTACGAGCAGTACTTC
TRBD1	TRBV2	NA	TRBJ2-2	CASNRGPSGELFF	TGTGCCAGTAACAGGGGGCCTTCCGGGGAGCTGTTTTTT